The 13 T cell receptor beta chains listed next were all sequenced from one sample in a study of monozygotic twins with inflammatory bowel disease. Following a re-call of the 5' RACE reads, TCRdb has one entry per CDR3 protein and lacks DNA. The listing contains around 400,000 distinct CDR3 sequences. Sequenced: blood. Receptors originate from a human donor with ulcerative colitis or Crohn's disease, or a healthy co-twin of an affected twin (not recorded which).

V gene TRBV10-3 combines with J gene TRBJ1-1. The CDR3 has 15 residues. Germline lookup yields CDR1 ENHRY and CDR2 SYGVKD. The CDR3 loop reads CAISESGQVSAEAFF.

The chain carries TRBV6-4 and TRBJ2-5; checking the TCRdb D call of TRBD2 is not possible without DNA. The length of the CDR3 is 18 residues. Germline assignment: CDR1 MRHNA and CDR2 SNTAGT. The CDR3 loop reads CASSLASPTTSGEETQYF.

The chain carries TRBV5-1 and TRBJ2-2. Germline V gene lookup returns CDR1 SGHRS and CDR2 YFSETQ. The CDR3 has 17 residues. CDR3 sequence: CASSLASTTANTGELFF.

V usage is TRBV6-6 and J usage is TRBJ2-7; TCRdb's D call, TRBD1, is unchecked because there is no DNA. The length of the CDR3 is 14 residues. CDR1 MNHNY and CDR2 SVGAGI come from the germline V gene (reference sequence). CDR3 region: CASSYSAGQGEQYF.

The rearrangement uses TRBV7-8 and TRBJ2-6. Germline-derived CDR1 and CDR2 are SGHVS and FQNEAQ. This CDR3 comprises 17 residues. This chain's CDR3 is CASTLSGREAGANVLTF.

CDR3 in amino acids: CASSRLTEVETQYF. The rearrangement joins TRBV6-2 or TRBV6-3 to TRBJ2-5. Germline V lookup: CDR1 MNHEY, CDR2 SVGEGT. CDR3 size: 14 residues.

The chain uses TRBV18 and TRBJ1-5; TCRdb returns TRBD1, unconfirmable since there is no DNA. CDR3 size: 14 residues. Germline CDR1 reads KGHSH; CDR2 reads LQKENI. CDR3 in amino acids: CASSQQGSNQPQHF.

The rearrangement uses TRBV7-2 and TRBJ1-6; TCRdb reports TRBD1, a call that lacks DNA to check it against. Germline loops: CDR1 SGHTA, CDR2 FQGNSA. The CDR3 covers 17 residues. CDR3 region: CASSTPPGGGFNSPLHF.

CDR3 sequence: CASSSPDVSNTGELFF. This chain links TRBV5-1 with TRBJ2-2. The germline V gene encodes CDR1 SGHRS and CDR2 YFSETQ. The CDR3 consists of 16 residues.

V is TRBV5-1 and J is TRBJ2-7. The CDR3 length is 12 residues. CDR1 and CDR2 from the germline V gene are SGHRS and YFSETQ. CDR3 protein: CASSDSSYEQYF.

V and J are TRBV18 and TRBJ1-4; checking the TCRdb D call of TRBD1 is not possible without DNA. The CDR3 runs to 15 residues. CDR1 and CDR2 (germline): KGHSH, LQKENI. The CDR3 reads CASSPDPGQNEKLFF.

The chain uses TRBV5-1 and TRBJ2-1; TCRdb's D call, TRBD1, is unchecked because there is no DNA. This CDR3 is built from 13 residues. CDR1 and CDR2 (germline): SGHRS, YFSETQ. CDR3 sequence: CASSLSDRGEQFF. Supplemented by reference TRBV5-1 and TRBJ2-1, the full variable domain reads KAGVTQTPRYLIKTRGQQVTLSCSPISGHRSVSWYQQTPGQGLQFLFEYFSETQRNKGNFPGRFSGRQFSNSRSEMNVSTLELGDSALYLCASSLSDRGEQFFGPGTRLTVL.

CDR3 protein: CASSEDESVGYTF. The V gene is TRBV2, the J gene TRBJ1-2. The CDR3 has 13 residues. Looked up from germline, CDR1 is SNHLY and CDR2 is FYNNEI.